This T cell receptor beta chain was captured by sequencing in a study of blood T cell repertoires in COVID-19. Overall study context: The United States, Italy and Spain provided the acute and convalescent COVID-19 samples. From T cells, B-cell-depleted T cells, or PBMCs came the material, which was cDNA or gDNA.

Per the original methods: Estimated nucleated cell counts came from reference gene primer amplification. Sequencing was performed with immunoSEQ multiplex PCR; in TCRdb, only in-frame clones are kept and a portion is missing. V and J calls and clone size come straight from that table; D and trimming were deduced from the DNA. The sample includes about 200,000 clones, 60% to 85% of them seen just once. Trimming shortened V by 0 bases and J by 5 bases, and 11 bases separated the two germline ends. Germline CDR1 and CDR2: SGHRS and YFSETQ. The CDR3 has 14 residues. Sequenced sample: peripheral blood. This receptor was identified in a woman in her 70s with acute or convalescent COVID-19. The rearrangement joins TRBV5-1 to TRBJ2-5, with D maybe TRBD2 (6 bases). The CDR3 sequence is CASSLAGGSETQYF. The CDR3 nucleotides are TGCGCCAGCAGCTTGGCCGGGGGAAGCGAGACCCAGTACTTC.